This TCR beta chain emerged from a study of CD8+CD57+ T cells in acquired aplastic anemia. This clonotype has a single count. Germline V gene sequence: CDR1 LNHNV, CDR2 YYDKDF (reference sequence). Trimming removed 5 bases at V and 4 bases at J, with 6 bases between. The CDR3 spans 11 residues. The TCR beta profiling, which covered VDJ combination and CDR3 sequence, was carried out using genomic DNA as the template. TCRdb reprocessed the reads with MiXCR, giving one entry per CDR3 protein. Of 150,000 to 200,000 distinct CDR3 sequences in the sample, about three fifths are singletons; the top ten hold about 39%. Patients picked for sequencing had shown CD8+CD57+ cell expansion detected by flow cytometry. Everyone among the patients had severe acquired aplastic anemia. Patients had not yet gotten any therapy when their blood was taken for sampling.

This sequence originates from a human donor with aplastic anemia. Sequencing used sorted CD4+, CD8+, or CD8+CD57+ T cells (not recorded which) from PBMCs. The genes are TRBV15 and TRBJ2-7; D is undetermined. CDR3 in amino acids: CATSSRYEQYF. CDR3 bases: TGTGCCACCAGCTCACGTTACGAGCAGTACTTC.